Listed here is a single T cell receptor beta chain. This clone's antigen is unknown. Base qualities are not recorded, but no much larger clone differs from it by a single base. High-throughput TCR beta sequencing profiled peripheral blood CD8+ and CD4+ T cells from healthy donors, Susac syndrome patients and multiple sclerosis patients. Healthy donors were age- and sex-matched controls. CD8+ TEMRA cells were enriched by FACS, while bulk CD8+ and CD4+ T cells were purified by magnetic negative isolation. Blood was collected in EDTA tubes and processed within 24 hours, with PBMCs isolated through density gradient centrifugation. PBMCs intended for TCR sequencing were cryopreserved in liquid nitrogen and thawed later in a water bath at 37 degrees C. The sorted or isolated CD4+, CD8+ and CD8+ TEMRA cells reached a purity of at least 90%. The entry originates in a study of CD8 T cells in Susac syndrome (dated by TCRdb to the late 2010s). Study-wide context: The study used repertoire sequencing to test whether antigen drove CD8+ T cell activation and differentiation in Susac syndrome. Broader findings and caveats from the paper: The TCR sequencing and HLA analysis was acknowledged to have included a relatively small number of individuals.

Inclusive of the bounding cysteine and phenylalanine, the CDR3 is 14 residues long. Here the CDR3 DNA is all that survives: 42 bases in frame from base 1. V lost 8 bases and J lost 4 bases, and the count of bases not matched to a germline gene is 2. According to the germline V gene (reference sequence), CDR1 reads SEHNR and CDR2 reads FQNEAQ. RNA was extracted using the RNeasy kit, and about 0.45 to 1 ug of the RNA was reverse transcribed with random hexamers. The immunoSEQ multiplex PCR assay, which covers 54 Vbeta and 13 Jbeta segments, was used to amplify TCR beta CDR3 regions. To correct PCR amplification bias, a synthetic template baseline was used for both primer optimization and computational correction. As for how the authors treated the data: Only productive sequences were kept, with reads annotated to V, D and J genes according to IMGT and analyzed in immunoSEQ Analyzer. Clonality was computed as one minus Shannon entropy normalized by log2 of the number of productive unique sequences. Public and private clones were assessed among the 100 most prevalent clones of each patient and control. Susac-specific clones were defined as absent from healthy and MS cohorts, over a thousand published viral clones and other ImmuneACCESS disease sequences. TCRdb reprocessing: public reads trimmed at Q25 with fastp, clones called with MiXCR, in-frame beta chains kept. Each CDR3 protein appears once, grouped with its most common genes and DNA. The V and J calls and clone size are TCRdb's, not the authors'. For this sample there are 120,000 or so distinct CDR3 sequences; about 95% appear just once. Roughly 0.13% of the sample comes from the top ten.

The sample taken for sequencing was CD4+ T cells from PBMCs. The clonotype comes from a human donor in good health. This sequence uses TRBV7-9 and TRBJ2-3; TRBD2 aligns with 14 central bases. For the CDR3, the sequence is CASGTSGSADTQYF. The nucleotide sequence is TGTGCCAGCGGGACTAGCGGGAGCGCAGATACGCAGTATTTT.